One and the same sample provided the 9 T cell receptor beta chains below, sequenced in a study of coeliac disease (dated by TCRdb to between 2021 and 2024). Libraries came from the immunoSEQ multiplex PCR assay. TCRdb carries this immuneACCESS record with in-frame sequences only. Its versions omit some clonotypes, under half of them owing to an unresolved V gene in the studies checked, with the rest unexplained. In all, the sample holds 4,000 to 5,000 clones, and 61% of those were seen once. Of the sample, about 9.4% falls within the top ten clones. No antigen has been identified for these receptors. On the study overall, not on this receptor specifically: Lower clonality than in controls was observed in the TRB and TRG repertoires of active coeliac intraepithelial and lamina propria samples, suggesting that diverse T cells were recruited.

Sequences were obtained from intraepithelial lymphocytes from the gut. Read against the paper, the sample's cell subset or site label means: intraepithelial cell (IEC) fraction of small intestinal biopsy. These receptor sequences come from a man aged 65 to 79 with active celiac disease.

This sequence joins TRBV27 and TRBJ2-5, with a possible D match to TRBD1 (6 bases). Per germline, CDR1 MNHEY and CDR2 SMNVEV (reference sequence). The CDR3 sequence is 13 residues long. Trimming removed 3 bases at V and 4 bases at J, with 9 bases between. CDR3 protein: CASSFARGETQYF. The CDR3 coding sequence is TGTGCCAGCAGTTTTGCCAGGGGAGAGACCCAGTACTTC.

The V call is TRBV28, the J call TRBJ1-4; no clear D gene. Germline loops: CDR1 MDHEN, CDR2 SYDVKM. The CDR3 totals 16 residues. Trimming took 4 bases from V and 4 from J, leaving 16 bases between them. In DNA form, the CDR3 reads TGTGCCAGCAGTTCGCCCCCCTTTGGGCGTAATGAAAAACTGTTTTTT. Translation gives CASSSPPFGRNEKLFF.

V usage is TRBV19 and J usage is TRBJ2-3; 8 nucleotides match TRBD1. Germline assignment: CDR1 LNHDA and CDR2 SQIVND (reference sequence). With V trimmed by 7 bases and J by 7 bases, 4 bases remained unmatched. The CDR3 extends over 12 amino acids. The CDR3 loop reads CASTGGGNTQYF. CDR3 nucleotide sequence: TGTGCCAGTACAGGGGGCGGGAATACGCAGTATTTT.

J is TRBJ2-7 and V is TRBV2; TRBD1 matches at 10 bases. Germline V gene sequence: CDR1 SNHLY, CDR2 FYNNEI. This CDR3 is built from 11 residues. Trimming took 7 bases from V and 7 from J; bases not matched to a gene: 1. The CDR3 region has the DNA TGTGCCAGCAAGGGACAGGGGGAGCAGTACTTC. Translation: CASKGQGEQYF.

This chain uses TRBV28 with TRBJ2-7; the D gene is possibly TRBD1 (5 bases). Germline-derived CDR1 and CDR2 are MDHEN and SYDVKM. The V end lost 7 bases, the J end lost 4 bases, and 8 bases lay between the germline ends. The CDR3 has 11 amino acids. CDR3 loop: CASNDRYEQYF. The CDR3 nucleotides are TGTGCCAGCAACGACAGATACGAGCAGTACTTC.

This rearrangement joins TRBV5-1 to TRBJ2-1; 7 bases are a match to TRBD1. In germline, CDR1 is SGHRS, CDR2 YFSETQ. V lost 3 bases and J lost 0; bases outside the gene matches: 6. The CDR3 runs 16 residues. The CDR3: CASSSGTAISYNEQFF. The DNA of the CDR3 is TGCGCCAGCAGCTCCGGGACAGCGATCTCCTACAATGAGCAGTTCTTC.

The J gene is TRBJ2-6, the V gene TRBV19, with unresolved D. Germline-derived CDR1 and CDR2 are LNHDA and SQIVND (reference sequence). This CDR3 spans 14 amino acids. The germline V and J ends were trimmed by 4 bases and 2 bases, with 6 bases remaining between them. The CDR3 bases are TGTGCCAGTAGTAGCACAACTGGGGCCAACGTCCTGACTTTC. Its translation: CASSSTTGANVLTF.

This clone was observed a few times. The rearrangement links TRBV30 to TRBJ2-3; no firm D call. The CDR3 has 14 amino acids. Trimming stripped 5 bases from V and 0 bases from J, with 12 bases between. Germline V gene lookup returns CDR1 GTSNPN and CDR2 SVGIG (reference sequence). This CDR3 is CAWALVVSTDTQYF. The CDR3 DNA sequence: TGTGCCTGGGCCCTAGTGGTAAGCACAGATACGCAGTATTTT. Full variable domain (missing parts from reference TRBV30 and TRBJ2-3): SQTIHQWPATLVQPVGSPLSLECTVEGTSNPNLYWYRQAAGRGLQLLFYSVGIGQISSEVPQNLSASRPQDRQFILSSKKLLLSDSGFYLCAWALVVSTDTQYFGPGTRLTVL.

CDR3 in DNA: TGCGCCAGCAGCCAAGGGGGCATCTACACTGAAGCTTTCTTT. Amino acids: CASSQGGIYTEAFF. The rearrangement links TRBV4-1 to TRBJ1-1, with a possible D match to TRBD1 (5 bases). The germline V and J ends were trimmed by 1 base and 3 bases, with 9 bases remaining between them. Germline V gene lookup returns CDR1 MGHRA and CDR2 YSYEKL. CDR3 length equals 14 residues.